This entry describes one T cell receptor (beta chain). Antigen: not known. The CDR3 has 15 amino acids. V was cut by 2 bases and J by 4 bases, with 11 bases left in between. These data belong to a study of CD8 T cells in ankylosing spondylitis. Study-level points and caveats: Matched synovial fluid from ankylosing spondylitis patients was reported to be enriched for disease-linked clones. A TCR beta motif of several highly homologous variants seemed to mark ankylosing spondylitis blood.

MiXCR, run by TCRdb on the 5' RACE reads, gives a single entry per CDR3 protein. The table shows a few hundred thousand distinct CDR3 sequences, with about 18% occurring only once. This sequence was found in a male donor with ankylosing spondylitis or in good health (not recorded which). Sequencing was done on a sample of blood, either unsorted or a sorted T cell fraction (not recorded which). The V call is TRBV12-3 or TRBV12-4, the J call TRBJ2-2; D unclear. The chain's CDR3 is CASSLQIASTGELFF. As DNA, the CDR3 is TGTGCCAGCAGTTTACAGATAGCTAGCACCGGGGAGCTGTTTTTT.